These T cell receptor beta chains were read from a single sample in a study of T-cell reconstitution after alpha-beta-depleted transplantation in children. TCRdb fed the PCR reads into MiXCR, producing one record per CDR3 protein. The repertoire holds approximately 93,000 distinct CDR3 sequences, with roughly 8.4% as singletons. The source material was PBMCs from the stem cell graft donor, sampled from the stem cell graft. These TCRs come from a human donor who donated a stem cell graft to a child with congenital amegakaryocytic thrombocytopenia. Both conserved end residues are part of each CDR3. D genes are given only for firm matches. Clone size is given for some rows only: seen once, a few or many times, or a class if the clone is expanded.

D | size | J | V | CDR3 | DNA
. | many | TRBJ1-2 | TRBV20-1 | CSARDFRPGSLYGYTF | TGCAGTGCTAGAGATTTCCGCCCAGGTAGCCTCTATGGCTACACCTTC
. | many | TRBJ1-2 | TRBV18 | CASSPGHMVGYTF | TGTGCCAGCTCACCGGGACACATGGTGGGCTACACCTTC
. | many | TRBJ1-4 | TRBV5-1 | CASSLTTASREKLFF | TGCGCCAGCAGCTTGACGACAGCCTCCCGCGAAAAACTGTTTTTT
. | many | TRBJ2-2 | TRBV5-1 | CASSLVSGNAGELFF | TGCGCCAGCAGCTTAGTTAGCGGAAACGCCGGGGAGCTGTTTTTT
TRBD2 | many | TRBJ2-7 | TRBV7-9 | CASSPPTSHDEQYF | TGTGCCAGCAGCCCGCCGACTAGCCACGACGAGCAGTACTTC
TRBD2 | many | TRBJ2-1 | TRBV3-1 | CASSQFASGSSYNEQFF | TGTGCCAGCAGCCAATTTGCTAGCGGGAGCTCCTACAATGAGCAGTTCTTC
TRBD1 | many | TRBJ1-2 | TRBV30 | CAWSVSQGNGYTF | TGTGCCTGGAGTGTATCACAGGGGAATGGCTACACCTTC
. | many | TRBJ1-1 | TRBV5-6 | CASSFSLGYGGEAFF | TGTGCCAGCAGCTTTTCCCTTGGGTATGGAGGTGAAGCTTTCTTT
. | few | TRBJ1-3 | TRBV2 | CASSEQRAGTGNTIYF | TGTGCCAGCAGTGAACAACGGGCCGGGACTGGAAACACCATATATTTT
. | many | TRBJ1-2 | TRBV20-1 | CSADRGFGYGYTF | TGCAGTGCAGATAGGGGATTCGGATATGGCTACACCTTC
. | many | TRBJ1-2 | TRBV5-1 | CASSLRTQSYGYTF | TGCGCCAGCAGCCTCCGGACCCAAAGCTATGGCTACACCTTC
TRBD2 | few | TRBJ2-1 | TRBV6-5 | CASSVLAELYNEQFF | TGTGCCAGCAGTGTACTAGCGGAGCTGTACAATGAGCAGTTCTTC
. | many | TRBJ2-5 | TRBV7-8 | CASSHYGRQETQYF | TGTGCCAGCAGCCACTATGGTCGGCAAGAGACCCAGTACTTC
TRBD1 | many | TRBJ2-2 | TRBV12-3/TRBV12-4 | CASSQQGWDTGELFF | TGTGCCAGCAGCCAACAGGGGTGGGACACCGGGGAGCTGTTTTTT
. | once | TRBJ1-3 | TRBV7-2 | CASSSPGNTIYF | TGTGCCAGCAGCTCCCCTGGAAACACCATATATTTT
. | many | TRBJ2-1 | TRBV4-1 | CASSQGRLSSYNEQFF | TGCGCCAGCAGCCAAGGTCGCCTAAGCTCCTACAATGAGCAGTTCTTC
. | . | TRBJ1-1 | TRBV18 | CASSPLLGQLSTEAFF | TGTGCCAGCTCACCCCTACTCGGACAGTTATCCACTGAAGCTTTCTTT
TRBD1 | . | TRBJ1-1 | TRBV2 | CASNRDRGRPEAFF | TGTGCCAGCAACCGGGACAGGGGGCGGCCTGAAGCTTTCTTT
. | many | TRBJ2-3 | TRBV7-3 | CASSLMGTDTQYF | TGTGCCAGCAGCTTAATGGGCACAGATACGCAGTATTTT
. | many | TRBJ1-1 | TRBV20-1 | CSAKKTARGLNTEAFF | TGCAGTGCTAAAAAGACAGCACGGGGGCTGAACACTGAAGCTTTCTTT
TRBD1 | many | TRBJ1-2 | TRBV27 | CASRTLGQGYGYTF | TGTGCCAGCCGAACCCTCGGACAGGGCTATGGCTACACCTTC
TRBD2 | many | TRBJ2-7 | TRBV9 | CASSVDMGLAGYREQYF | TGTGCCAGCAGCGTAGATATGGGGCTAGCGGGGTATCGCGAGCAGTACTTC
. | few | TRBJ1-1 | TRBV27 | CASSPREENTEAFF | TGTGCCAGCAGTCCCAGGGAAGAGAACACTGAAGCTTTCTTT
TRBD2 | many | TRBJ2-5 | TRBV5-1 | CASSSGLAGGQQETQYF | TGCGCCAGCAGCTCAGGACTAGCGGGAGGACAACAAGAGACCCAGTACTTC
. | many | TRBJ1-1 | TRBV7-2 | CASSVDRRKYEAFF | TGTGCCAGCAGCGTCGACCGTCGTAAATATGAGGCTTTCTTT
. | many | TRBJ2-3 | TRBV29-1 | CSGGVGGTDTQYF | TGCAGCGGTGGTGTGGGAGGAACAGATACGCAGTATTTT
. | many | TRBJ2-4 | TRBV18 | CASSPPSLSGGTARNIQYF | TGTGCCAGCTCACCACCGTCTCTGAGTGGGGGGACGGCGAGGAACATTCAGTACTTC
. | many | TRBJ2-7 | TRBV20-1 | CSARGQRDEQYF | TGCAGTGCTAGAGGCCAAAGGGACGAGCAGTACTTC
TRBD1 | many | TRBJ2-7 | TRBV7-2 | CASSSRTGSSRGLEQYF | TGTGCCAGCAGCTCTCGGACAGGATCCTCGAGGGGTTTAGAGCAGTACTTC
. | many | TRBJ2-1 | TRBV7-3 | CASSLGMGEQFF | TGTGCCAGCAGCTTAGGTATGGGGGAGCAGTTCTTC
TRBD1 | few | TRBJ2-6 | TRBV11-2 | CASSHQGVGANVLTF | TGTGCCAGCAGCCATCAGGGGGTTGGGGCCAACGTCCTGACTTTC
. | many | TRBJ1-1 | TRBV5-1 | CASSFLQSNTEAFF | TGCGCCAGCAGCTTCTTACAGTCGAACACTGAAGCTTTCTTT
. | many | TRBJ1-2 | TRBV20-1 | CSARVRTANYGYTF | TGCAGTGCTAGAGTTAGGACAGCTAACTATGGCTACACCTTC
. | many | TRBJ1-5 | TRBV20-1 | CSAGDSGINSNQPQHF | TGCAGTGCCGGGGATTCGGGGATTAATAGCAATCAGCCCCAGCATTTT
. | many | TRBJ1-2 | TRBV12-3/TRBV12-4 | CASSLGGWINYGYTF | TGTGCCAGCAGTTTAGGAGGGTGGATAAACTATGGCTACACCTTC
. | many | TRBJ1-6 | TRBV28 | CASSFLDGYNSPLHF | TGTGCCAGCAGTTTCCTGGATGGGTATAATTCACCCCTCCACTTT
. | many | TRBJ1-5 | TRBV12-3/TRBV12-4 | CASSLGRDRNQPQHF | TGTGCCAGCAGTTTAGGCCGAGACAGGAATCAGCCCCAGCATTTT
TRBD1 | many | TRBJ1-4 | TRBV11-2 | CASSFGQGAREKLFF | TGTGCCAGCAGCTTTGGACAGGGGGCGCGGGAAAAACTGTTTTTT
. | many | TRBJ1-1 | TRBV6-5 | CASLRGGTEAFF | TGTGCCAGCCTGAGGGGTGGCACTGAAGCTTTCTTT
. | many | TRBJ2-3 | TRBV7-2 | CASSSGPSTDTQYF | TGTGCCAGCAGCTCCGGGCCCAGCACAGATACGCAGTATTTT
. | . | TRBJ2-2 | TRBV3-1 | CASSQVYSPPYSGELFF | TGTGCCAGCAGCCAAGTCTACAGCCCCCCGTACTCCGGGGAGCTGTTTTTT
TRBD2 | . | TRBJ2-1 | TRBV5-1 | CASSKGTSGGLPFSYNEQFF | TGCGCCAGCAGCAAAGGGACTAGCGGGGGCCTTCCCTTTTCCTACAATGAGCAGTTCTTC
. | . | TRBJ2-1 | TRBV7-2 | CASSAPGLESLKFF | TGTGCCAGCAGCGCCCCCGGCCTAGAGTCCCTCAAGTTCTTC
. | few | TRBJ1-2 | TRBV2 | CASSDGRAHYGYTF | TGTGCCAGCAGTGATGGCCGGGCCCACTATGGCTACACCTTC
. | many | TRBJ1-5 | TRBV7-2 | CASSLAGVSNQPQHF | TGTGCCAGCAGCTTAGCAGGGGTTAGCAATCAGCCCCAGCATTTT
. | many | TRBJ2-1 | TRBV6-5 | CASRPTRLASEQFF | TGTGCCAGCAGACCCACACGCCTAGCTAGCGAGCAGTTCTTC
. | many | TRBJ2-3 | TRBV6-5 | CASSYRDTQYF | TGTGCCAGCAGTTACCGGGATACGCAGTATTTT
. | few | TRBJ2-7 | TRBV24-1 | CATRQTGPVTYEQYF | TGTGCCACCAGACAGACAGGACCGGTTACCTACGAGCAGTACTTC
. | many | TRBJ2-1 | TRBV12-3/TRBV12-4 | CASSSDRQVYNEQFF | TGTGCCAGCAGTTCGGACCGACAGGTCTACAATGAGCAGTTCTTC
. | . | TRBJ2-7 | TRBV3-1 | CASTLELSTPYEQYF | TGTGCCTCCACCCTAGAACTGTCGACCCCCTACGAGCAGTACTTC